This T cell receptor beta chain was captured by sequencing in a study of molecular identifiers for immune sequencing clone quantification. Study observations and caveats: Highly expanded clone sizes could end up underestimated if a barcode were shared by identical TCR molecules.

It was from around 20,000 to 1,000,000 sorted cells, with 10%, 30% or 50% RNA, that naive CD8 libraries came. The authors sorted naive CD8 T cells as CD8+CD4-CCR7+CD45RA+. This clonotype was seen repeatedly, ten times or more. Its specificity is unknown. V was shortened by 3 bases and J by 2 bases, with 7 bases between the two germline ends. Germline assignment: CDR1 LNHDA and CDR2 SQIVND (reference sequence). This CDR3 spans 13 amino acids. Both previously described methods and listed TCR primers were employed to make bulk TCR libraries. TCRdb ran MiXCR on the PCR reads and lists one entry per CDR3 protein. The sample contains hundreds of thousands of distinct CDR3 sequences, nearly 20% of which appear only once.

The specimen was naive CD8+ T cells from blood, with Jurkat cell RNA spiked in. The subset: FACS-sorted CD8+CD4-CCR7+CD45RA+ naive T cells. This clonotype was sampled from a human donor in good health. Some libraries in this study had Jurkat cell RNA spiked in. J is TRBJ1-1 and V is TRBV19; the D is unclear. In DNA form, the CDR3 reads TGTGCCAGTAGTATCGGGAAAAACACTGAAGCTTTCTTT. This translates into CASSIGKNTEAFF. The whole variable domain, filled in from reference TRBV19 and TRBJ1-1, reads DGGITQSPKYLFRKEGQNVTLSCEQNLNHDAMYWYRQDPGQGLRLIYYSQIVNDFQKGDIAEGYSVSREKKESFPLTVTSAQKNPTAFYLCASSIGKNTEAFFGQGTRLTVV.